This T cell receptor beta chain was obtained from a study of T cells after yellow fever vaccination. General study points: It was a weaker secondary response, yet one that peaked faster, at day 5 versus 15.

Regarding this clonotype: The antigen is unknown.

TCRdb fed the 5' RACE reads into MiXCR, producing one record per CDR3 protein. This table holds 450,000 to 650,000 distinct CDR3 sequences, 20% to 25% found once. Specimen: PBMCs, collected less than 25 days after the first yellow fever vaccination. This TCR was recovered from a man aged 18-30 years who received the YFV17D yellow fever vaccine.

CDR3 loop: CASSRRRQQGVPNYGYTF. The DNA for the CDR3 is TGTGCCAGCAGCCGCCGGCGGCAACAGGGGGTTCCCAACTATGGCTACACCTTC. The V and J genes are TRBV4-2 and TRBJ1-2; the match to TRBD1 covers 8 bases. This CDR3 spans 18 amino acids. J was trimmed by 2 bases and V by 4 bases; bases with no gene match: 15. The V gene's germline CDR1 is LGHNA and CDR2 YNFKEQ.